One and the same sample provided the 25 T cell receptor beta chains below, sequenced in a study of naive CD8 T cells in extremely preterm neonates. Repertoires were generated with immunoSEQ multiplex PCR, while TCRdb's copy carries only in-frame clones and drops some. Among about 7,600 clones, roughly 98% were seen once, and the ten largest hold under 3.5%. Material: naive CD8+ T cells from blood. These receptors all come from a human donor in good health.

The CDR3 nucleotides are TGTGCCAGCAGCCCAGGGGGATGGAGCGAGCAGTACTTC. It is translated as CASSPGGWSEQYF. The V gene is TRBV5-4, the J gene TRBJ2-7; 7 nucleotides line up with TRBD1. The germline CDR1 and CDR2 sequences are SGHNT and YYREEE (reference sequence). The CDR3 length is 13 residues. The trim removed 4 bases at V and 6 bases at J, leaving 7 bases unmatched.

The chain joins TRBV7-9 to TRBJ2-1; D is undetermined. Trimming stripped 0 bases from V and 8 bases from J, with 11 bases between. CDR3 size: 14 residues. Germline V gene sequence: CDR1 SEHNR, CDR2 FQNEAQ (reference sequence). The CDR3 DNA follows: TGTGCCAGCAGCTTAGCTCTACTAAACGATGAGCAGTTCTTC. As protein: CASSLALLNDEQFF.

J is TRBJ1-2 and V is TRBV7-8; possible D gene TRBD1, 6 bases. The V gene lost 5 bases and the J gene lost 4 bases, with 14 bases spanning the gap. The CDR3 has 14 residues. Germline loops: CDR1 SGHVS, CDR2 FQNEAQ. The CDR3 DNA reads TGTGCCAGCAGCCCCAACAGGGAGGGCTATGGCTACACCTTC. Amino acid sequence: CASSPNREGYGYTF.

The gene calls are TRBV27 and TRBJ2-7; maybe TRBD1 (5 bases). The CDR3 sequence is 15 residues long. Trimming removed 6 bases at V and 3 bases at J, with 18 bases between. CDR1 and CDR2 from the germline V gene are MNHEY and SMNVEV (reference sequence). As DNA, the CDR3 is TGTGCCAGCAGGATGACAGTTGGGGTTTTCTACGAGCAGTACTTC. Residues: CASRMTVGVFYEQYF.

The rearrangement uses TRBV28 and TRBJ2-2, with 7 nucleotides matching TRBD2. V trimming: 3 bases; J trimming: 7 bases; junction bases outside the gene matches: 2. Germline CDR1 MDHEN, CDR2 SYDVKM. The CDR3 covers 13 residues. The CDR3 spells CASSLGGIGELFF. The CDR3 nucleotides are TGTGCCAGCAGTTTGGGAGGGATCGGGGAGCTGTTTTTT.

The chain combines TRBV19 with TRBJ2-7; TRBD1 matches at 8 bases. Looked up from germline, CDR1 is LNHDA and CDR2 is SQIVND (reference sequence). The CDR3 extends over 14 amino acids. The trim removed 5 bases at V and 2 bases at J, leaving 5 bases unmatched. In DNA form, the CDR3 reads TGTGCCAGTAGTCCGACAGGGGTTACCTACGAGCAGTACTTC. Encoded protein: CASSPTGVTYEQYF.

The V and J genes are TRBV18 and TRBJ2-5; TRBD1 matches 11 bases. This CDR3 is built from 15 residues. Germline-derived CDR1 and CDR2 are KGHSH and LQKENI. Trimming took 1 base from V and 5 from J; bases not matched to a gene: 3. As DNA, the CDR3 is TGTGCCAGCTCACCACAAAGGACAGGGGGCGAGACCCAGTACTTC. Translated: CASSPQRTGGETQYF.

The CDR3 reads CASKTDSYNSPLHF. The CDR3 DNA is TGTGCCAGCAAGACAGACTCCTATAATTCACCCCTCCACTTT. The rearrangement uses TRBV6-5 and TRBJ1-6; possibly TRBD1 for D (5 bases). CDR3 length: 14 residues. V lost 7 bases to trimming and J lost 0 bases, with 7 bases between them. The germline CDR1 and CDR2 sequences are MNHEY and SVGAGI.

The rearrangement links TRBV6-5 to TRBJ2-7; D gene uncertain. The V gene lost 5 bases and the J gene lost 3 bases, with 11 bases spanning the gap. Germline-derived CDR1 and CDR2 are MNHEY and SVGAGI. This CDR3 is 13 amino acids long. CDR3 sequence (DNA): TGTGCCAGCAGTCAAAACTGGAACTACGAGCAGTACGTC. Protein product: CASSQNWNYEQYV.

In its sample, this clone was seen once. The genes are TRBV7-9 and TRBJ2-5, with D possibly being TRBD2 (6 bases). Germline V lookup: CDR1 SEHNR, CDR2 FQNEAQ (reference sequence). V lost 0 bases and J 4 bases, leaving 15 bases between the germline ends. CDR3 length equals 16 residues. Here the CDR3 reads CASSLAARELGETQYF. DNA for the CDR3: TGTGCCAGCAGCTTAGCGGCCCGGGAGTTAGGAGAGACCCAGTACTTC.

This clone was seen once. The rearrangement uses TRBV5-1 and TRBJ2-1; 8 nucleotides align to TRBD2. Trimming at V came to 0 bases and at J to 7 bases, leaving 12 bases not matched to a gene. Per the germline V gene, CDR1 is SGHRS and CDR2 is YFSETQ. CDR3 length equals 17 residues. CDR3 bases: TGCGCCAGCAGCTTGGGTCTCGGGGGGGCGTTATCGAATGAGCAGTTCTTC. It yields the protein CASSLGLGGALSNEQFF.

The chain carries TRBV19 and TRBJ2-1; 12 nucleotides agree with TRBD1. Per the germline V gene, CDR1 is LNHDA and CDR2 is SQIVND (reference sequence). The V and J ends lost 1 base and 0 bases, in that order; junction bases with no gene match: 13. The CDR3 has 21 amino acids. CDR3 sequence: CASSIAPGQGATVSSYNEQFF. Here the CDR3 DNA reads TGTGCCAGTAGTATAGCCCCGGGACAGGGGGCAACCGTGAGCTCCTACAATGAGCAGTTCTTC.

The table lists this clone with a count of one. CDR3 coding DNA: TGTGCCAGCAGCCTCCGGACAGGGGGCCATGAGCAGTTCTTC. Encoded protein: CASSLRTGGHEQFF. The chain uses TRBV4-2 and TRBJ2-1; 11 nucleotides match TRBD1. Germline V gene lookup returns CDR1 LGHNA and CDR2 YNFKEQ. CDR3 length: 14 amino acids. Losses at the gene ends were 4 bases for V and 8 bases for J; bases not matched to a gene: 4.

The CDR3 protein is CASSSQGFGQFF. CDR3 bases: TGTGCCAGCAGCTCGCAGGGTTTTGGGCAGTTCTTC. The chain joins TRBV13 to TRBJ2-1; D is possibly TRBD1 (5 bases). With 4 bases removed from V and 12 bases from J, the gap between germline ends came to 13 bases. The germline CDR1 and CDR2 sequences are PRHDT and FYEKMQ (reference sequence). The CDR3 loop spans 12 amino acids.

The chain joins TRBV5-6 to TRBJ2-1, with TRBD2 matching over 9 bases. V trimming: 4 bases; J trimming: 7 bases; junction bases outside the gene matches: 9. Germline assignment: CDR1 SGHDT and CDR2 YYEEEE. This CDR3 spans 15 amino acids. The CDR3 sequence: CASSQAGGPGNEQFF. CDR3 DNA: TGTGCCAGCAGCCAGGCGGGGGGGCCGGGGAATGAGCAGTTCTTC.

The rearrangement links TRBV7-9 to TRBJ2-1; 10 bases fit TRBD2. With 1 base clipped from V and 8 bases from J, the junction kept 5 bases outside the gene matches. In germline, CDR1 is SEHNR, CDR2 FQNEAQ (reference sequence). The CDR3 consists of 15 residues. DNA for the CDR3: TGTGCCAGCAGCTTAGAGGGGCTAGCGGGAGATGAGCAGTTCTTC. It yields the protein CASSLEGLAGDEQFF. Based on the CDR3 plus reference TRBV7-9 and TRBJ2-1, the full variable domain is DTGVSQNPRHKITKRGQNVTFRCDPISEHNRLYWYRQTLGQGPEFLTYFQNEAQLEKSRLLSDRFSAERPKGSFSTLEIQRTEQGDSAMYLCASSLEGLAGDEQFFGPGTRLTVL.

The gene calls are TRBV11-3 and TRBJ2-1; the match to TRBD2 covers 9 bases. The CDR3 runs 15 residues. Germline V gene data show CDR1 as SGHNT and CDR2 as YENEEA. Trimming took 0 bases from V and 8 from J; bases not matched to a gene: 5. This CDR3 reads CASSLEGGRAHEQFF. Written as DNA, the CDR3 is TGTGCCAGCAGCTTAGAGGGCGGGAGGGCTCATGAGCAGTTCTTC.

The rearrangement uses TRBV27 and TRBJ2-5, with 8 bases identical to TRBD1. From germline, CDR1 is MNHEY and CDR2 SMNVEV (reference sequence). The CDR3 consists of 19 residues. Losses at the gene ends were 2 bases for V and 5 bases for J; bases not matched to a gene: 19. CDR3 loop: CASSLRLSTVDRGEETQYF. CDR3 nucleotides: TGTGCCAGCAGTTTACGCCTGTCGACTGTAGACAGGGGAGAGGAGACCCAGTACTTC.

This clone came up once. The CDR3 sequence is CASSLLSGGDTQYF. CDR3 nucleotides: TGTGCCAGCAGTTTACTCTCGGGAGGGGATACGCAGTATTTT. The J gene is TRBJ2-3, the V gene TRBV28; 8 bases align to TRBD2. V was clipped by 2 bases and J by 6 bases; unmatched bases: 4. This CDR3 is built from 14 residues. Germline V lookup: CDR1 MDHEN, CDR2 SYDVKM.

The chain joins TRBV6-5 to TRBJ1-1; TRBD1 matches at 10 bases. This CDR3 has 15 amino acids. Germline V lookup: CDR1 MNHEY, CDR2 SVGAGI. J gave up 4 bases and V 2 bases, and 4 bases lay outside the gene matches. This CDR3 is CASSYTRTGGTEAFF. DNA of the CDR3: TGTGCCAGCAGTTACACGCGGACAGGGGGCACTGAAGCTTTCTTT.

The chain is built from TRBV4-1 and TRBJ2-7, with a weak D call TRBD1 (6 bases). The germline V and J ends were trimmed by 1 base and 2 bases, with 12 bases remaining between them. The CDR3 length is 15 residues. Germline CDR1 is MGHRA and CDR2 is YSYEKL. The CDR3 region is CASSQVQTGTYEQYF. The CDR3 coding sequence is TGCGCCAGCAGCCAAGTCCAGACAGGTACCTACGAGCAGTACTTC.

The J gene is TRBJ2-7, the V gene TRBV27; a weak D match, TRBD2 (5 bases). CDR1 and CDR2 (germline): MNHEY, SMNVEV (reference sequence). The CDR3 spans 14 residues. V gave up 0 bases and J gave up 2 bases, with 8 bases separating them. Here the CDR3 reads CASSLSGETYEQYV. CDR3 bases: TGTGCCAGCAGTTTATCCGGGGAGACCTACGAGCAGTACGTC.

The chain uses TRBV21-1 and TRBJ2-2; TRBD2, the D gene given by the table, was not confirmed from the DNA. TRBV21-1 is a recognized pseudogene. CDR3 length: 17 residues. The CDR3 sequence: CASSKAGREGFTGELFF. The CDR3, as DNA: TGTGCCAGCAGCAAAGCTGGGCGGGAGGGCTTCACCGGGGAGCTGTTTTTT.

The V gene is TRBV7-9, the J gene TRBJ2-2, with D possibly being TRBD1 (6 bases). The CDR3 loop spans 13 amino acids. Trimming left V 6 bases short and J 5 bases short, with 10 bases between. The germline gives CDR1 SEHNR, CDR2 FQNEAQ (reference sequence). CDR3 in amino acids: CASRTQGTGELFF. The DNA of the CDR3 is TGTGCCAGCAGGACGCAGGGGACCGGGGAGCTGTTTTTT.

The rearrangement links TRBV25-1 to TRBJ2-3, with D uncertain. Germline assignment: CDR1 MGHDK and CDR2 SYGVNS. V shed 2 bases and J shed 5 bases, with 5 bases lying between them. The CDR3 sequence is 12 residues long. The CDR3 sequence is CASSETGDTQYF. The CDR3 DNA follows: TGTGCCAGCAGTGAAACTGGAGATACGCAGTATTTT.